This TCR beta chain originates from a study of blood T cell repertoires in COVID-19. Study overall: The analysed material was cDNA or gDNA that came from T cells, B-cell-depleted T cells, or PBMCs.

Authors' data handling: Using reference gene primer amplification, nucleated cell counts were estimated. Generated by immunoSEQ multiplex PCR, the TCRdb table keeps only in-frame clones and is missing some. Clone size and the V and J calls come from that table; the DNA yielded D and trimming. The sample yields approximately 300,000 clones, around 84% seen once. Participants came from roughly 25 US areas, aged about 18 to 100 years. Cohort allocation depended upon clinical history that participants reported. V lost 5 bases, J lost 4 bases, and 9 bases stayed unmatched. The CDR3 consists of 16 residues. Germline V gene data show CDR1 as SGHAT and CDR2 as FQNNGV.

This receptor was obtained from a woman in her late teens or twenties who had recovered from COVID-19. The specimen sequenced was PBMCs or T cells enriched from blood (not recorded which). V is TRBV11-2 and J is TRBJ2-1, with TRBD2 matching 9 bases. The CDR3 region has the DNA TGTGCCAGCAGCCCAACCGCGACTAGCGGATACAATGAGCAGTTCTTC. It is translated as CASSPTATSGYNEQFF.